Presented here are 15 T cell receptor beta chains from one specimen sequenced in a study of metastatic and nonmetastatic thyroid tumors. From the PCR reads, TCRdb re-called clones with MiXCR. Among roughly 70,000 clones listed, around 19% were seen once. No patient received treatment before thyroid surgery. Sequenced input: blood. The receptors stem from a female donor with papillary thyroid cancer or a benign thyroid nodule (not recorded which). Some clones in this sample may be carry-over from other donors' samples.

This clone was seen ten or more times. The V gene is TRBV11-3, the J gene TRBJ2-1, with D possibly matching TRBD2 (5 bases). The CDR3 totals 13 residues. Looked up from germline, CDR1 is SGHNT and CDR2 is YENEEA. Between the trimmed V and J ends, which lost 6 bases and 8 bases, there was a span of 14 bases. CDR3 coding DNA: TGTGCCAGCAGTCATGACGGGATATATGAGCAGTTCTTC. Protein: CASSHDGIYEQFF.

Ten or more counts support this clone. This sequence joins TRBV27 and TRBJ2-7; D perhaps matches TRBD1 (5 bases). V was pared by 2 bases and J by 2 bases, with 10 bases between. CDR1 MNHEY and CDR2 SMNVEV come from the germline V gene (reference sequence). This CDR3 has 14 amino acids. The CDR3 nucleotides read TGTGCCAGCAGTTTAAGACAGTTACCCTACGAGCAGTACTTC. This translates into CASSLRQLPYEQYF.

The table lists this clone with many counts. The V call is TRBV20-1, the J call TRBJ1-6; D is ambiguous. The length of the CDR3 is 13 residues. The ends were cut back, 2 bases at V and 7 bases at J, with 9 bases in the middle. CDR1 is DFQATT, CDR2 SNEGSKA, per germline (reference sequence). The DNA for the CDR3 is TGCAGTGCTAGAACGGCACAGAATTCACCCCTCCACTTT. Translated: CSARTAQNSPLHF.

The chain joins TRBV5-4 to TRBJ1-2; D gene uncertain. The CDR3 runs to 14 residues. Germline V gene lookup returns CDR1 SGHNT and CDR2 YYREEE (reference sequence). Trimming stripped 1 base from V and 4 bases from J, with 11 bases between. This CDR3 is CASSLIREGYGYTF. The CDR3 nucleotides are TGTGCCAGCAGCTTGATAAGGGAAGGCTATGGCTACACCTTC.

This clone was seen repeatedly, ten times or more. The chain couples TRBV9 to TRBJ2-7; D is possibly TRBD2 (6 bases). Germline V CDR1 and CDR2: SGDLS, YYNGEE. The CDR3 totals 15 residues. Trimming left V 0 bases short and J 3 bases short, with 13 bases between. CDR3 DNA sequence: TGTGCCAGCAGCGTAGATGGAGGGACGAACTACGAGCAGTACTTC. This translates into CASSVDGGTNYEQYF.

There are a few counts of this clone. The rearrangement links TRBV6-6 to TRBJ1-2; D may be TRBD1 (6 bases). The germline CDR1 and CDR2 sequences are MNHNY and SVGAGI (reference sequence). The CDR3 contains 14 residues. The ends were cut back, 0 bases at V and 3 bases at J, with 8 bases in the middle. CDR3 coding DNA: TGTGCCAGCAGTTACTCGCCAGGGGACTATGGCTACACCTTC. The encoded protein is CASSYSPGDYGYTF.

The rearrangement links TRBV6-2 or TRBV6-3 to TRBJ2-7; possible D gene TRBD1, 5 bases. Germline V gives CDR1 MNHEY, CDR2 SVGEGT. This CDR3 is 14 amino acids long. V lost 6 bases to trimming and J lost 6 bases, with 18 bases between them. The CDR3 is CASRNPGLPVEQYF. CDR3 bases: TGTGCCAGCAGAAACCCAGGGCTACCTGTCGAGCAGTACTTC.

This clone was recorded at least ten times. The CDR3 reads CASSRPNTEAFF. The CDR3 DNA is TGTGCCAGCAGCCGCCCCAACACTGAAGCTTTCTTT. The V and J genes are TRBV27 and TRBJ1-1; no firm D call. The V end lost 6 bases, the J end lost 2 bases, and 7 bases lay between the germline ends. Germline CDR1 MNHEY, CDR2 SMNVEV (reference sequence). The CDR3 runs to 12 residues.

This clone was counted at least ten times. The chain has TRBV27 and TRBJ1-5; the D gene is possibly TRBD1 (5 bases). V was clipped by 5 bases and J by 1 base, with 18 bases between them. From germline, CDR1 is MNHEY and CDR2 SMNVEV (reference sequence). The CDR3 loop spans 17 amino acids. The CDR3 protein is CASSPRRGAYSNQPQHF. The CDR3 nucleotides read TGTGCCAGCAGTCCCCGGAGAGGGGCGTACAGCAATCAGCCCCAGCATTTT.

The table lists this clone with many counts. The chain has TRBV20-1 and TRBJ1-1; 7 nucleotides line up with TRBD1. Per germline, CDR1 DFQATT and CDR2 SNEGSKA (reference sequence). CDR3 length: 14 amino acids. The junction had 6 bases not matched to a gene; V was cut back by 4 bases and J by 1 base. CDR3 sequence reads: CSATLWDRNTEAFF. The CDR3 DNA reads as TGCAGTGCTACTCTATGGGACAGGAACACTGAAGCTTTCTTT.

This clone showed up many times. CDR3 nucleotide sequence: TGTGCCAGCAGTTACAATGGGGTGGGGCGGTACGAGCAGTACTTC. Amino acid sequence: CASSYNGVGRYEQYF. This chain joins TRBV6-5 and TRBJ2-7, with D perhaps matching TRBD1 (5 bases). V was pared by 2 bases and J by 4 bases, with 15 bases between. This CDR3 is built from 15 residues. In germline, CDR1 is MNHEY, CDR2 SVGAGI.

This clone was seen ten or more times. The genes are TRBV3-1 and TRBJ2-7; D remains ambiguous. V lost 0 bases to trimming and J lost 0 bases, with 9 bases between them. Germline V gives CDR1 LGHDT, CDR2 YNNKEL (reference sequence). The length of the CDR3 is 15 residues. CDR3 nucleotide sequence: TGTGCCAGCAGCCAAGATCAGGCTGTCTCCTACGAGCAGTACTTC. It specifies CASSQDQAVSYEQYF.

V and J are TRBV4-1 and TRBJ2-7, with 10 positions matching TRBD2. The CDR3 runs 16 residues. Germline CDR1 MGHRA, CDR2 YSYEKL. The trim removed 2 bases at V and 5 bases at J, leaving 9 bases unmatched. The CDR3 DNA reads TGCGCCAGCAGCCAACCCGAAGCGGGAGGGCGCCACGAGCAGTACTTC. Translated: CASSQPEAGGRHEQYF.

This clone was detected a few times. The chain links TRBV19 to TRBJ1-6; maybe TRBD1 (5 bases). Germline V gene data show CDR1 as LNHDA and CDR2 as SQIVND (reference sequence). Trimming took 8 bases from V and 8 from J, leaving 13 bases between them. The CDR3 length is 13 residues. The CDR3 region has the DNA TGTGCCAGTTCCCAGGGATCGCATTCACCCCTCCACTTT. Its translation: CASSQGSHSPLHF.

This clone came up many times. The chain links TRBV3-1 to TRBJ1-1; D unresolved. The CDR3 totals 16 residues. CDR1 and CDR2 from the germline V gene are LGHDT and YNNKEL (reference sequence). V was clipped by 3 bases and J by 2 bases, with 16 bases between them. The CDR3 DNA is TGTGCCAGCAGCCATAGAATAGGACGGGGAAACACTGAAGCTTTCTTT. Translated: CASSHRIGRGNTEAFF.